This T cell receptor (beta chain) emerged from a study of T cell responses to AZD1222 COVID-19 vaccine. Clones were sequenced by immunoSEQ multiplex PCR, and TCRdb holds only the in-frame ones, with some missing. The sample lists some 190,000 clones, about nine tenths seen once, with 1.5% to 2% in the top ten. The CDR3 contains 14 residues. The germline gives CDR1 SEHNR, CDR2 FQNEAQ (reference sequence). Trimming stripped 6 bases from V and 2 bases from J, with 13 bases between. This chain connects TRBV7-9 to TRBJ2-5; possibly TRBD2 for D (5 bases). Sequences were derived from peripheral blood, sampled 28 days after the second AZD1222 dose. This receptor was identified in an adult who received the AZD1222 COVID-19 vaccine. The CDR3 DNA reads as TGTGCCAGCAGACGTGCGGGCCATCAAGAGACCCAGTACTTC. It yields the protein CASRRAGHQETQYF.